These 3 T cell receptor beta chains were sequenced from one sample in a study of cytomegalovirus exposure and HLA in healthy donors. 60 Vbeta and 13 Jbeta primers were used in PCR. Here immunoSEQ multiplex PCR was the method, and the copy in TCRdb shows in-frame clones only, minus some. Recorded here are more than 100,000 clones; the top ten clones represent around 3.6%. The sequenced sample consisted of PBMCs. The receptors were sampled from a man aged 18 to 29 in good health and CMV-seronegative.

The CDR3 spells CASSAGDGRGYGYTF. The DNA for the CDR3 is TGTGCCAGCAGCGCGGGGGACGGCCGGGGGTATGGCTACACCTTC. V usage is TRBV9 and J usage is TRBJ1-2; weak D call: TRBD1 (5 bases). Germline V CDR1 and CDR2: SGDLS, YYNGEE. CDR3 length equals 15 residues. Trimming shortened V by 3 bases and J by 5 bases, and 17 bases separated the two germline ends.

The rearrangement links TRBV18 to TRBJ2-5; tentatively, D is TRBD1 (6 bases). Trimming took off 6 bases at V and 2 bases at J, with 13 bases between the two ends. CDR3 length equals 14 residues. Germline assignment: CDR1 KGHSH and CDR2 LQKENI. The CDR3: CASSLTQGQETQYF. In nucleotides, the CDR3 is TGTGCCAGCTCTCTCACACAGGGACAAGAGACCCAGTACTTC.

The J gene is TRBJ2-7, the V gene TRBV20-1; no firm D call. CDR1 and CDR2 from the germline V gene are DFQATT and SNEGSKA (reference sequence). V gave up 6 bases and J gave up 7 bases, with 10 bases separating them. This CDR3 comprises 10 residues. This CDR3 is CSARTREQYF. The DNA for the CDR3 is TGCAGTGCCAGAACCAGGGAGCAGTACTTC.